Here is one T cell receptor (beta chain) with its context. As yet, its antigen is unknown. At one of its ends the junction is not consistent with the germline gene, which may arise from a read error. This sample was included in a study of blood T cells in healthy people across ages. Study-wide findings and caveats: A roughly linear age-dependent decrease characterized TCR beta diversity per million T cells. Across samples, TCR beta diversity tracked strongly with naive T cell percentage.

It was with a sample-barcoded 5' primer and a J-beta primer mix that a second PCR of about 6 to 12 cycles was run. Carrying 12 random nucleotides, a template-switch adaptor labeled each individual cDNA molecule. In TCRdb, the 5' RACE reads were re-called with MiXCR into one record per CDR3 protein. The sample consists of roughly 1,700,000 distinct CDR3 sequences, roughly 28% of them appearing once. This CDR3 spans 13 amino acids. Germline V lookup: CDR1 SEHNR, CDR2 FQNEAQ (reference sequence). This clonotype was obtained from a woman under 40 in good health. The specimen sequenced was blood. V usage is TRBV7-9 and J usage is TRBJ2-1; D is undetermined. CDR3 in DNA: TGTGCCTGCAGCTTAGAGGTGGCATCCGAGCAGTTCTTC. Amino acids: CACSLEVASEQFF.